This T cell receptor beta chain was sequenced in a study of blood T cell repertoires in COVID-19. Background on the study: The United States, Italy and Spain provided the acute and convalescent COVID-19 samples.

Unmatched junction bases numbered 14, after V lost 8 bases and J lost 5 bases. The CDR3 has 15 residues. The V gene's germline CDR1 is LNHDA and CDR2 SQIVND (reference sequence). Participant ages covered about 18 to 89 years across 20 to 30 US areas. Participants had their cohort set by participant-reported clinical history. In the original analysis: The authors estimated nucleated cell counts from reference gene primer amplification. Sequenced by immunoSEQ multiplex PCR; TCRdb stores in-frame clones only, minus some. The V and J calls and clone size are taken from that table; D and trimming were inferred from the DNA. The data contain around 160,000 clones, 65% to 85% of them singletons.

This rearrangement joins TRBV19 to TRBJ1-2; TRBD1 matches 7 bases. Sequencing used PBMCs or T cells enriched from blood (not recorded which). The sequence was collected from a woman aged 50 to 60 who had been exposed to COVID-19. The CDR3 reads CASRPTGTAVYGYTF. CDR3 coding DNA: TGTGCCAGTCGCCCCACCGGGACAGCAGTTTATGGCTACACCTTC.